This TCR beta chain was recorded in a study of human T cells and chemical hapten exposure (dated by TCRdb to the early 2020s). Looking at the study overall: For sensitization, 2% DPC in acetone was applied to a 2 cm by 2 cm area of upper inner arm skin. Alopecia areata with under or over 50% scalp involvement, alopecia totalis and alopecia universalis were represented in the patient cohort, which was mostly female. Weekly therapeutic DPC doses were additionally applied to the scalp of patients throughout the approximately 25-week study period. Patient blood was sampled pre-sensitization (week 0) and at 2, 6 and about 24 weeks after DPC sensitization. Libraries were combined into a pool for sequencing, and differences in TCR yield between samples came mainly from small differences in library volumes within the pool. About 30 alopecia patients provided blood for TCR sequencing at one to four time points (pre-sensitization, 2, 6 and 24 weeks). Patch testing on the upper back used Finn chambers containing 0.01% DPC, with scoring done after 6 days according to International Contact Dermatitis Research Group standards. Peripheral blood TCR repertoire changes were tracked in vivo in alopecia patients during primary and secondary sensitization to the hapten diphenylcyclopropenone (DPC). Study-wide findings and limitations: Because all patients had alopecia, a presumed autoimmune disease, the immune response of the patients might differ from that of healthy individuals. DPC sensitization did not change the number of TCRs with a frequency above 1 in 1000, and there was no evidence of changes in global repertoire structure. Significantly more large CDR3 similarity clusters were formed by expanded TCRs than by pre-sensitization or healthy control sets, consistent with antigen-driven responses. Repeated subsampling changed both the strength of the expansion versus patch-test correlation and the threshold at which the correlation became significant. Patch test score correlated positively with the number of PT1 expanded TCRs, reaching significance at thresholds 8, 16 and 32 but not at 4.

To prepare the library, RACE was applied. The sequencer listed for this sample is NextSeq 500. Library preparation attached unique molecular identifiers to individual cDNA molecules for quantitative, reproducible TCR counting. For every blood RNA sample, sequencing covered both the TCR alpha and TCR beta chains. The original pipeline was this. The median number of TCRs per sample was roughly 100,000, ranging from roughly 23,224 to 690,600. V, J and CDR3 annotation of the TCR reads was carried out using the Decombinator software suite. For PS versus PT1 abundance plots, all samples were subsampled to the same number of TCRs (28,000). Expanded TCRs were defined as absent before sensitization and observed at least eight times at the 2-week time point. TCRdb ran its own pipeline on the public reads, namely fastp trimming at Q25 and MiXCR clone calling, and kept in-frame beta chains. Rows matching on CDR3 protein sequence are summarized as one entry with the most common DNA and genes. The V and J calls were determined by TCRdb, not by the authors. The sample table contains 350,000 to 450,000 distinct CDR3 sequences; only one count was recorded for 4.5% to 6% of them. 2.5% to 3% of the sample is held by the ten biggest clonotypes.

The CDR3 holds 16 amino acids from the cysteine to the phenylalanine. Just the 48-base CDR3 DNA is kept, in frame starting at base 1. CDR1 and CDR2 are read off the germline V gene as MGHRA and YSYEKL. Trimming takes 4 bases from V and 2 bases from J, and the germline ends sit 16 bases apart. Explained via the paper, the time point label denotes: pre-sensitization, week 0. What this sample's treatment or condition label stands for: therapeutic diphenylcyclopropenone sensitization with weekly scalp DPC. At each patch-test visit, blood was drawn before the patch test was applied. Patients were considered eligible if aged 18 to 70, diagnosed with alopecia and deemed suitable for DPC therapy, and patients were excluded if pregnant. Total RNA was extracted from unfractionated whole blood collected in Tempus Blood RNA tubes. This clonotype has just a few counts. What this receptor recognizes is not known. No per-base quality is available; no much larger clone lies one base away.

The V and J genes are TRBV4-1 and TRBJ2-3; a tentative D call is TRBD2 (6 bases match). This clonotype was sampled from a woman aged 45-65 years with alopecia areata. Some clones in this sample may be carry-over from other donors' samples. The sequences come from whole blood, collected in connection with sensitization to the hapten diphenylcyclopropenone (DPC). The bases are TGCGCCAGCAGCCCCTACGGCCGGGGGTCCACAGATACGCAGTATTTT. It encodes CASSPYGRGSTDTQYF.